This entry describes one TCR beta chain. V was cut by 0 bases and J by 5 bases, with 10 bases left in between. The CDR3 length is 14 residues. CDR1 and CDR2 from the germline V gene are SGHRS and YFSETQ. Sequencing used immunoSEQ multiplex PCR; TCRdb keeps in-frame clones, though not all of them. The sample holds about 73,000 clones, about 80% seen once. The data were taken from a study of blood T cell repertoires in COVID-19. Sequencing was done on a sample of peripheral blood. The chain recombines TRBV5-1 with TRBJ2-3; possible D gene TRBD1, 6 bases. This TCR was recovered from a human donor in a cohort sampled during active COVID-19. CDR3: CASSLEGVRDTQYF. The CDR3 DNA follows: TGCGCCAGCAGCTTGGAGGGGGTCAGAGATACGCAGTATTTT.